This TCR beta chain was identified during a study of response to subunit inactivated influenza vaccine. Findings and limits, study-wide: That few new T cells are recruited by each seasonal influenza vaccination was the authors' suggestion.

Germline assignment: CDR1 LGHNA and CDR2 YSLEER. Trimming removed 4 bases from V and 7 bases from J; junction bases left unmatched: 9. The CDR3 covers 14 residues. About this clonotype itself: The antigen remains undetermined.

MiXCR, run by TCRdb on the RT-PCR reads, gives a single entry per CDR3 protein. The sample gives 550,000 to 800,000 distinct CDR3 sequences, more than 11% of which show up once; approximately 7% is in the top ten. V usage is TRBV4-3 and J usage is TRBJ1-2; 7 positions match TRBD1. Sequencing was performed on PBMCs from blood, taken approximately 15 days before vaccination. The TCR comes from a man aged 50-59 years who received an inactivated influenza vaccine. CDR3 region: CASSPGQKEVGYTF. The CDR3 DNA follows: TGCGCCAGCAGCCCGGGACAGAAAGAGGTTGGCTACACCTTC.